Presented here are 30 T cell receptor beta chains from one specimen sequenced in a study of blood T cell repertoires in COVID-19. Assay used: immunoSEQ multiplex PCR; TCRdb lists only in-frame clones, some missing. The sample contains 150,000 or so clones, about 90% of which appear only once. Material for sequencing was peripheral blood. These receptors originate from a man aged 50 or older with acute or convalescent COVID-19.

Here the CDR3 reads CSVEDLAGLGYGYTF. CDR3 nucleotide sequence: TGCAGCGTTGAAGATCTGGCGGGATTAGGCTATGGCTACACCTTC. This sequence joins TRBV29-1 and TRBJ1-2; unclear D gene. V shed 0 bases and J shed 4 bases, with 15 bases lying between them. Per the germline V gene, CDR1 is SQVTM and CDR2 is ANQGSEA. This CDR3 has 15 residues. The full variable domain, with the rest looked up from reference TRBV29-1 and TRBJ1-2, is SAVISQKPSRDICQRGTSLTIQCQVDSQVTMMFWYRQQPGQSLTLIATANQGSEATYESGFVIDKFPISRPNLTFSTLTVSNMSPEDSSIYLCSVEDLAGLGYGYTFGSGTRLTVV.

This clone appeared a single time. The chain has TRBV29-1 and TRBJ2-1, with D hard to call. The V end was cut by 4 bases, the J end by 7 bases, with 8 bases between. Germline lookup yields CDR1 SQVTM and CDR2 ANQGSEA. CDR3 length: 11 residues. The CDR3 region has the DNA TGCAGCGTTGCGCCTACTAATGAGCAGTTCTTC. The encoded protein is CSVAPTNEQFF.

CDR3 sequence: CASSVEGRGYQETQYF. For the CDR3, the DNA is TGTGCCAGCAGCGTAGAGGGGAGGGGTTACCAAGAGACCCAGTACTTC. The chain is built from TRBV9 and TRBJ2-5; 7 nucleotides align to TRBD2. The V gene's germline CDR1 is SGDLS and CDR2 YYNGEE. The J segment lost 0 bases and the V segment lost 0 bases, leaving 5 bases of the junction unmatched. The CDR3 runs to 16 residues.

The J gene is TRBJ1-1, the V gene TRBV6-2 or TRBV6-3; unclear D gene. Trimming took off 5 bases at V and 4 bases at J, with 14 bases between the two ends. Germline V gene lookup returns CDR1 MNHEY and CDR2 SVGEGT. This CDR3 spans 14 amino acids. DNA for the CDR3: TGTGCCAGCAGTCTGGGTGGATCGGGCACTGAAGCTTTCTTT. Residues: CASSLGGSGTEAFF.

This chain connects TRBV6-2 or TRBV6-3 to TRBJ2-3; D is unresolved. This CDR3 has 14 residues. The germline CDR1 and CDR2 sequences are MNHEY and SVGEGT. V gave up 2 bases and J gave up 3 bases, with 9 bases separating them. The CDR3 nucleotides read TGTGCCAGCAGTTACCCGGGTCGGACAGATACGCAGTATTTT. Protein product: CASSYPGRTDTQYF.

The gene calls are TRBV2 and TRBJ1-4; TRBD1 aligns across 7 bases. The germline V gene has CDR1 SNHLY and CDR2 FYNNEI. There are 13 residues in the CDR3. V was pared by 7 bases and J by 7 bases, with 6 bases of the junction left unmatched. The CDR3, as DNA: TGTGCCAGCAAACCAGGGGGTGCTGAAAAACTGTTTTTT. This codes for CASKPGGAEKLFF.

The chain combines TRBV2 with TRBJ2-7, with D possibly matching TRBD1 (5 bases). V was pared by 7 bases and J by 6 bases, with 16 bases between. Germline CDR1 and CDR2: SNHLY and FYNNEI. CDR3 size: 13 residues. The CDR3 coding sequence is TGTGCCAGCACAGTCCAGGGTTTGGGCGAGCAGTACTTC. Its translation is CASTVQGLGEQYF. Full variable domain (outside the CDR3, taken from reference TRBV2 and TRBJ2-7): EPEVTQTPSHQVTQMGQEVILRCVPISNHLYFYWYRQILGQKVEFLVSFYNNEISEKSEIFDDQFSVERPDGSNFTLKIRSTKLEDSAMYFCASTVQGLGEQYFGPGTRLTVT.

The V call is TRBV11-3, the J call TRBJ2-2, with TRBD2 matching 9 bases. Germline-derived CDR1 and CDR2 are SGHNT and YENEEA. This CDR3 contains 17 residues. J was trimmed by 11 bases and V by 0 bases; bases with no gene match: 13. This chain's CDR3 is CASSLDSGLASTSELFF. The DNA of the CDR3 is TGTGCCAGCAGCTTAGATTCGGGACTAGCCTCTACCAGTGAGCTGTTTTTT.

The V call is TRBV5-6, the J call TRBJ2-7, with TRBD1 matching over 7 bases. The CDR3 sequence is 14 residues long. Germline assignment: CDR1 SGHDT and CDR2 YYEEEE. V gave up 0 bases and J gave up 5 bases; unmatched junction bases: 5. For the CDR3, the DNA is TGTGCCAGCAGCTTGGACCCGACAGGGAACGAGCAGTACGTC. This encodes CASSLDPTGNEQYV.

V gene TRBV27 combines with J gene TRBJ2-1; the match to TRBD2 covers 12 bases. V dropped 9 bases and J dropped 6; count of bases not matched to a gene: 6. The CDR3 is 14 amino acids. Per germline, CDR1 MNHEY and CDR2 SMNVEV (reference sequence). The CDR3 nucleotides read TGTGCCAGTAAAGGGGGACTAGCGGGCAATGAGCAGTTCTTC. Translated: CASKGGLAGNEQFF.

The chain joins TRBV19 to TRBJ1-5; 8 nucleotides agree with TRBD1. The CDR3 totals 13 residues. V shed 6 bases and J 4 bases; nucleotides not matched to a gene: 2. Germline loops: CDR1 LNHDA, CDR2 SQIVND (reference sequence). CDR3 sequence: CASRDRDNQPQHF. The CDR3 DNA follows: TGTGCCAGTAGGGACAGGGATAATCAGCCCCAGCATTTT.

The chain is built from TRBV3-1 (or the pseudogene TRBV3-2) and TRBJ1-4, with D possibly TRBD1 on 5 matching bases. The CDR3 loop spans 12 amino acids. The V end was cut by 7 bases, the J end by 11 bases, with 14 bases between. The germline V gene encodes CDR1 LGHDT and CDR2 YNNKEL (reference sequence). CDR3 sequence (DNA): TGTGCCAGCACACAGGATCGGGGGAAACTGTTTTTT. This codes for CASTQDRGKLFF.

The chain is built from TRBV11-1 and TRBJ1-1; no firm D call. V was trimmed by 2 bases and J by 1 base, leaving 5 bases between them. This CDR3 is built from 13 residues. The germline CDR1 and CDR2 sequences are SGHAT and FQDESV (reference sequence). The CDR3, as DNA: TGTGCCAGCAGCTTACATAGGAACACTGAAGCTTTCTTT. Amino acids: CASSLHRNTEAFF.

This chain connects TRBV9 to TRBJ1-2; D is possibly TRBD1 (6 bases). V was cut by 2 bases and J by 6 bases, with 29 bases left in between. The CDR3 contains 19 residues. Germline lookup yields CDR1 SGDLS and CDR2 YYNGEE. The CDR3 DNA follows: TGTGCCAGCAGCGTTAGTAGTAGTAGTGGACAGCCCCCGGAGGATGGCTACACCTTC. It codes for CASSVSSSSGQPPEDGYTF.

This chain uses TRBV7-2 with TRBJ2-1; 8 bases are shared with TRBD2. This CDR3 is built from 13 residues. In germline, CDR1 is SGHTA, CDR2 FQGNSA. Trimming cost V 1 base and J 10 bases; bases outside gene matches: 3. The CDR3 nucleotides read TGTGCCAGCAGCTTAGAACCGGGGGGGGAGCAGTTCTTC. It specifies CASSLEPGGEQFF.

The V call is TRBV5-1, the J call TRBJ2-1; D is perhaps TRBD1 (6 bases). The CDR3 is made up of 15 amino acids. V lost 0 bases and J 4 bases, leaving 11 bases between the germline ends. Germline V gene data show CDR1 as SGHRS and CDR2 as YFSETQ. For the CDR3, the DNA is TGCGCCAGCAGCTTGGCGACAGGTCCTTACAATGAGCAGTTCTTC. Translating gives CASSLATGPYNEQFF.

V is TRBV6-5 and J is TRBJ1-2; D might be TRBD1 (6 bases). CDR1 and CDR2 from the germline V gene are MNHEY and SVGAGI. The germline V and J ends were trimmed by 8 bases and 4 bases, with 20 bases remaining between them. CDR3 size: 15 residues. The CDR3 sequence: CASLPDRSFLYGYTF. CDR3 DNA sequence: TGTGCCAGCCTACCGGACAGATCATTCCTCTATGGCTACACCTTC.

This clone has just one count. The chain couples TRBV6-6 to TRBJ1-5; 7 bases agree with TRBD1. The V segment lost 0 bases and the J segment 0 bases; nucleotides outside the gene matches: 2. Per germline, CDR1 MNHNY and CDR2 SVGAGI (reference sequence). The CDR3 is 16 residues long. Written as DNA, the CDR3 is TGTGCCAGCAGTTACTCGACAGGGAATAGCAATCAGCCCCAGCATTTT. It specifies CASSYSTGNSNQPQHF.

V and J are TRBV9 and TRBJ1-2; TRBD1 is a possible D gene (5 bases). The germline V gene encodes CDR1 SGDLS and CDR2 YYNGEE. V was cut by 4 bases and J by 7 bases, with 14 bases left in between. There are 13 residues in the CDR3. CDR3 residues: CASSPPGLGGYTF. The CDR3 DNA reads TGTGCCAGCAGCCCGCCAGGGCTGGGTGGCTACACCTTC.

In DNA, the CDR3 is TGTGCCAGCAGCCAAGGGCTAGCGGGAGTCGAGGTGCAGACCCAGTACTTC. Amino acids: CASSQGLAGVEVQTQYF. This chain links TRBV3-1 (or the pseudogene TRBV3-2) with TRBJ2-5, with 10 bases fitting TRBD2. The CDR3 consists of 17 residues. From germline, CDR1 is LGHDT and CDR2 YNNKEL (reference sequence). Trimming cost V 1 base and J 6 bases; bases outside gene matches: 11.

The chain is built from TRBV7-2 and TRBJ2-7, with 7 bases that match TRBD2. In germline, CDR1 is SGHTA, CDR2 FQGNSA. CDR3 size: 15 residues. V was clipped by 2 bases and J by 9 bases; unmatched bases: 13. In DNA form, the CDR3 reads TGTGCCAGCAGCTTAAACCCAGCGGGGCCTCAAGGGCAGTACTTC. It codes for CASSLNPAGPQGQYF.

This clone was found once. The gene calls are TRBV2 and TRBJ2-5; TRBD1 matches 7 bases. Germline values: CDR1 SNHLY, CDR2 FYNNEI. J lost 3 bases, V lost 7 bases, and 8 bases had no gene match. The CDR3 contains 14 residues. The CDR3 bases are TGTGCCAGCAAACGAGACAGGGTCGAAGAGACCCAGTACTTC. Its protein is CASKRDRVEETQYF. Full variable domain (rest looked up from reference TRBV2 and TRBJ2-5): EPEVTQTPSHQVTQMGQEVILRCVPISNHLYFYWYRQILGQKVEFLVSFYNNEISEKSEIFDDQFSVERPDGSNFTLKIRSTKLEDSAMYFCASKRDRVEETQYFGPGTRLLVL.

CDR3 protein: CAIRFGGNTEAFF. The CDR3 coding sequence is TGTGCCATCCGTTTCGGAGGGAACACTGAAGCTTTCTTT. This chain uses TRBV10-3 with TRBJ1-1; D is unclear. V was pared by 8 bases and J by 1 base, with 11 bases between. This CDR3 contains 13 residues. Germline CDR1 is ENHRY and CDR2 is SYGVKD.

The genes are TRBV11-2 and TRBJ1-4; D possibly corresponds to TRBD1 (6 bases). The CDR3 contains 15 residues. CDR1 is SGHAT, CDR2 FQNNGV, per germline. V lost 5 bases and J 3 bases, leaving 13 bases between the germline ends. The CDR3, as DNA: TGTGCCAGCAGCCCCACAGGGTTTGCTAATGAAAAACTGTTTTTT. Protein: CASSPTGFANEKLFF.

The genes are TRBV4-1 and TRBJ2-3; 14 nucleotides line up with TRBD2. Unmatched junction bases numbered 3, after V lost 4 bases and J lost 6 bases. Per the germline V gene, CDR1 is MGHRA and CDR2 is YSYEKL. The CDR3 has 15 amino acids. CDR3 bases: TGCGCCAGCAGCCCCGGGACTAGCGGGAGCGATACGCAGTATTTT. Amino acid sequence: CASSPGTSGSDTQYF.

V gene TRBV5-8 combines with J gene TRBJ1-1, with 7 bases identical to TRBD1. J lost 5 bases, V lost 3 bases, and 4 bases had no gene match. The V gene's germline CDR1 is SGHTS and CDR2 YDEGEE. The CDR3 is 13 residues long. DNA for the CDR3: TGTGCCAGCAGCTCGGACAGGAGGACTGAAGCTTTCTTT. Protein: CASSSDRRTEAFF. The complete variable domain, with remaining parts taken from reference TRBV5-8 and TRBJ1-1, reads EAGVTQSPTHLIKTRGQQATLRCSPISGHTSVYWYQQALGLGLQFLLWYDEGEERNRGNFPPRFSGRQFPNYSSELNVNALELEDSALYLCASSSDRRTEAFFGQGTRLTVV.

The gene calls are TRBV29-1 and TRBJ1-1; D is possibly TRBD1 (5 bases). Trimming stripped 7 bases from V and 0 bases from J, with 21 bases between. The CDR3 has 16 residues. Germline CDR1 is SQVTM and CDR2 is ANQGSEA. The CDR3, as DNA: TGCAGCGCGTACAGGCGATTCCCTATAATGAACACTGAAGCTTTCTTT. Protein: CSAYRRFPIMNTEAFF.

This chain links TRBV28 with TRBJ2-7, with TRBD1 identical over 9 bases. The CDR3 length is 14 residues. J gave up 4 bases and V 4 bases, and 5 bases lay outside the gene matches. Per germline, CDR1 MDHEN and CDR2 SYDVKM. The CDR3 nucleotides are TGTGCCAGCAGTTCGACAGGGGGGTGGTACGAGCAGTACTTC. Translated, it gives CASSSTGGWYEQYF.

J is TRBJ1-1 and V is TRBV27; 7 bases line up with TRBD1. The CDR3 loop spans 14 amino acids. J gave up 5 bases and V 2 bases, and 5 bases lay outside the gene matches. Germline V gives CDR1 MNHEY, CDR2 SMNVEV (reference sequence). CDR3 in DNA: TGTGCCAGCAGTTTAGACAGGGTTGGGACTGAAGCTTTCTTT. Protein: CASSLDRVGTEAFF.

The rearrangement uses TRBV9 and TRBJ2-3, with a tentative D call TRBD1 (6 bases). Deletions cut 3 bases from V and 1 base from J, with 15 bases between. Germline V gene data show CDR1 as SGDLS and CDR2 as YYNGEE. CDR3 length equals 16 residues. The CDR3 here is CASSAVGAGGTDTQYF. The CDR3 nucleotides are TGTGCCAGCAGCGCCGTCGGGGCAGGGGGCACAGATACGCAGTATTTT.